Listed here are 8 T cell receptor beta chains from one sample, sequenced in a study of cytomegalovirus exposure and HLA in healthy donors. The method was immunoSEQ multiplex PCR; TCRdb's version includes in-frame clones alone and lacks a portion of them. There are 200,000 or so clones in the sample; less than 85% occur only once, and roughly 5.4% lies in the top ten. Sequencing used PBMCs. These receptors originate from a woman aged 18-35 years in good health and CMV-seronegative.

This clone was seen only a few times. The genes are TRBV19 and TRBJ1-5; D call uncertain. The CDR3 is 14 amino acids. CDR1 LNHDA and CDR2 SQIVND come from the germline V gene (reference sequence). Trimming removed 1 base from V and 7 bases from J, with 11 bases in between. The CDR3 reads CASSIGRTQQPQHF. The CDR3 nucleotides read TGTGCCAGTAGTATAGGACGTACCCAACAGCCCCAGCATTTT.

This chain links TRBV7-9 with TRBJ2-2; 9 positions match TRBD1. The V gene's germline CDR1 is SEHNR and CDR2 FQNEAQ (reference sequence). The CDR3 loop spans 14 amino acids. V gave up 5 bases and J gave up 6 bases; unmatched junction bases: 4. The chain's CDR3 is CASSATGGPGELFF. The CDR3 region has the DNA TGTGCCAGCAGCGCCACAGGGGGCCCCGGGGAGCTGTTTTTT.

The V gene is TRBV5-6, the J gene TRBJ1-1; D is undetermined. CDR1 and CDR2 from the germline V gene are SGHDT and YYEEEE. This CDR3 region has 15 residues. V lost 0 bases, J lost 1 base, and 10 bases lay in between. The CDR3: CASSLVDRWNTEAFF. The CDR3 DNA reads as TGTGCCAGCAGCTTGGTCGACCGGTGGAACACTGAAGCTTTCTTT.

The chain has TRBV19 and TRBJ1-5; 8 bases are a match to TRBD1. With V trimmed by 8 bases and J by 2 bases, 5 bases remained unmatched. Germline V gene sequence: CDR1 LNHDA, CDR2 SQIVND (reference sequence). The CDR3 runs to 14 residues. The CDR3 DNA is TGTGCCAGTTTACAGGGGGTGGGCAATCAGCCCCAGCATTTT. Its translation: CASLQGVGNQPQHF.

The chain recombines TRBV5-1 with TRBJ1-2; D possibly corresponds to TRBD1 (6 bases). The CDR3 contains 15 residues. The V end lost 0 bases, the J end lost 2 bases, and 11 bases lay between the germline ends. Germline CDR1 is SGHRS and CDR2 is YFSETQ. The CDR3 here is CASSLAQGFNYGYTF. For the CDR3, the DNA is TGCGCCAGCAGCTTGGCACAGGGCTTCAACTATGGCTACACCTTC.

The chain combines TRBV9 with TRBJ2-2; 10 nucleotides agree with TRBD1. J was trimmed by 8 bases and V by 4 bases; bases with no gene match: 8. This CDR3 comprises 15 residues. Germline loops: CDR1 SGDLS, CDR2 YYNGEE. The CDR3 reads CASSPRPGQGGELFF. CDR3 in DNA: TGTGCCAGCAGCCCTCGACCGGGACAGGGGGGGGAGCTGTTTTTT.

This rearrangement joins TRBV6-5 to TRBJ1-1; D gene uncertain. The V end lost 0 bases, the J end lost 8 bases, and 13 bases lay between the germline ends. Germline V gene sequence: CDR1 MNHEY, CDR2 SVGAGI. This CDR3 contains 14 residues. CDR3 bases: TGTGCCAGCAGTTACTCCGGGTCGCGCCGCGAAGCTTTCTTT. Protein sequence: CASSYSGSRREAFF.

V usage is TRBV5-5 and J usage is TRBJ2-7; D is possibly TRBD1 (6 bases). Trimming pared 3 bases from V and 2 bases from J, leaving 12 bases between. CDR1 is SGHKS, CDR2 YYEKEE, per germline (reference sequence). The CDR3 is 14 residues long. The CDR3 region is CASSSGQLAYEQYF. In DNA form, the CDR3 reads TGTGCCAGCAGCTCCGGACAGCTAGCCTACGAGCAGTACTTC.